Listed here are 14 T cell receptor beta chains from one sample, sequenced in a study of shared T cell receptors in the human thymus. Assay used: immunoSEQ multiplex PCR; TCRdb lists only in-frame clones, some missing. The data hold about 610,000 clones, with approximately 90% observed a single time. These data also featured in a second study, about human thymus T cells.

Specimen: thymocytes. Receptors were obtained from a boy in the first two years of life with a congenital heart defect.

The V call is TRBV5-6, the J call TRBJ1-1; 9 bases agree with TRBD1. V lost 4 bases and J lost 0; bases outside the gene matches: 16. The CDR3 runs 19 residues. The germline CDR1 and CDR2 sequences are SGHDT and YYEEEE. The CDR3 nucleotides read TGTGCCAGCAGCCCCTTTATAGCGACAGGGGGTTACCTGAACACTGAAGCTTTCTTT. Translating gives CASSPFIATGGYLNTEAFF.

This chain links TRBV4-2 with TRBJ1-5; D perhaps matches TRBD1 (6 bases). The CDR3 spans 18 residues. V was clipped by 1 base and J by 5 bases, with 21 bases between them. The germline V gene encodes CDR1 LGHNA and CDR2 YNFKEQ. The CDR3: CASSQVRRQVISDQPQHF. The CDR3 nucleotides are TGTGCCAGCAGCCAAGTTCGGCGACAGGTCATATCGGATCAGCCCCAGCATTTT.

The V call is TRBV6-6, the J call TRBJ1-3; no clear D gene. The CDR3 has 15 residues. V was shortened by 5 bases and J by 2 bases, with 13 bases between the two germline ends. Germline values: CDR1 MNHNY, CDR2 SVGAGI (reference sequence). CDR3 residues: CASSPPEVAGNTIYF. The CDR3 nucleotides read TGTGCCAGCAGTCCCCCGGAGGTGGCTGGAAACACCATATATTTT.

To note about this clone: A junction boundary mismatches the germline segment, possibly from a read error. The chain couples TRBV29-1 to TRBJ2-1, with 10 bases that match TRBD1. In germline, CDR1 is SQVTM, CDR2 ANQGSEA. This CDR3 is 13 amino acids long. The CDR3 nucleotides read TGCAGCGTTAACCGGGACAGGGGCAATGAGCAGCTCTTC. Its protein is CSVNRDRGNEQLF.

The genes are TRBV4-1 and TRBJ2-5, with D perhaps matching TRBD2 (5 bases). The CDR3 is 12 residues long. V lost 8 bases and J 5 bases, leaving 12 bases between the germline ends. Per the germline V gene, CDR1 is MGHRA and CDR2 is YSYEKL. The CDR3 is CASSGLGETQYF. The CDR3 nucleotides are TGCGCCAGCTCAGGACTGGGTGAGACCCAGTACTTC.

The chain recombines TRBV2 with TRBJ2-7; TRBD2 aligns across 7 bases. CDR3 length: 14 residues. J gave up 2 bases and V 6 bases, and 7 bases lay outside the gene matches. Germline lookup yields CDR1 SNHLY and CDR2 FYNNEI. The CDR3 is CASSYRDYTYEQYF. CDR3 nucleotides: TGTGCCAGCAGCTACCGGGACTATACCTACGAGCAGTACTTC.

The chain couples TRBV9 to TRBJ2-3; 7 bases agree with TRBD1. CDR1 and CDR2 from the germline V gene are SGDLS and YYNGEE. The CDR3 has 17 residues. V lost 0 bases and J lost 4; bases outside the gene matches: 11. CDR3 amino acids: CASSVVSGRGIADTQYF. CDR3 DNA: TGTGCCAGCAGCGTAGTATCCGGCAGGGGGATCGCAGATACGCAGTATTTT.

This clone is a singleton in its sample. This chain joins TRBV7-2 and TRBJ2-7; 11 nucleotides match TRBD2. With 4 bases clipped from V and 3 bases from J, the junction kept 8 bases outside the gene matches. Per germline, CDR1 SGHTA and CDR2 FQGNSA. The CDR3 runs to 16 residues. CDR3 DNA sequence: TGTGCCAGCAGCTCCAGACTAGCGGGAACCTTCTACGAGCAGTACTTC. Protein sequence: CASSSRLAGTFYEQYF.

Written as DNA, the CDR3 is TGTGCCAGCAGCCGGACAGGGTCAGGCGAGCAGTACTTC. Protein: CASSRTGSGEQYF. The chain carries TRBV7-3 and TRBJ2-7, with 8 bases aligning to TRBD1. The CDR3 consists of 13 residues. Germline CDR1 is SGHTA and CDR2 is FQGTGA. Losses at the gene ends were 5 bases for V and 6 bases for J; bases not matched to a gene: 6.

The CDR3 region is CASSHGTSGSVEQFF. CDR3 coding DNA: TGCGCCAGCAGCCACGGAACTAGCGGGAGTGTTGAGCAGTTCTTC. The J gene is TRBJ2-1, the V gene TRBV4-3, with 11 bases identical to TRBD2. Per the germline V gene, CDR1 is LGHNA and CDR2 is YSLEER. The V gene end was trimmed by 3 bases and the J gene end by 9 bases; junction bases not matched to a gene: 7. The CDR3 covers 15 residues.

The CDR3 DNA reads as TGTGCCAGCAGCCCTAGCGGATTCGGGAGGGGTGTGGAGACCCAGTACTTC. It yields the protein CASSPSGFGRGVETQYF. The V call is TRBV7-8, the J call TRBJ2-5, with 8 bases aligning to TRBD2. With V trimmed by 5 bases and J by 5 bases, 16 bases remained unmatched. From germline, CDR1 is SGHVS and CDR2 FQNEAQ. The length of the CDR3 is 17 residues.

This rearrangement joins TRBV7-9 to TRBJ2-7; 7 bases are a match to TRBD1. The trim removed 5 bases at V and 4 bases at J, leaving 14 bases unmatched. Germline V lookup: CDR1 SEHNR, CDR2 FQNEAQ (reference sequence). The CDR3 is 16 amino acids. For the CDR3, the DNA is TGTGCCAGCAGCCCCAAGGGACAGATACGTCCATACGAGCAGTACTTC. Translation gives CASSPKGQIRPYEQYF.

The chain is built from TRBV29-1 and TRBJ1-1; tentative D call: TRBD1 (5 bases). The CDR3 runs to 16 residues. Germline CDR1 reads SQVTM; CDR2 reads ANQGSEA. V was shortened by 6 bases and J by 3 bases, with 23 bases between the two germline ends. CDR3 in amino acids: CSVPGGSEGEDTEAFF. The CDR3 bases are TGCAGCGTCCCTGGGGGGAGCGAGGGAGAAGACACTGAAGCTTTCTTT.

For the CDR3, the DNA is TGCGCCAGCAGCCCTGGGCCCAGGGCGAGCAATCAGCCCCAGCATTTT. As protein: CASSPGPRASNQPQHF. This chain links TRBV5-1 with TRBJ1-5, with a weak D call TRBD1 (5 bases). Germline V gene data show CDR1 as SGHRS and CDR2 as YFSETQ. Trimming took off 4 bases at V and 1 base at J, with 15 bases between the two ends. CDR3 length: 16 residues.